Listed below are T cell receptor beta chains from one sample, sequenced in a study of blood T cell repertoires in COVID-19. Here immunoSEQ multiplex PCR was the method, and the copy in TCRdb shows in-frame clones only, minus some. The repertoire holds around 270,000 clones, with around 89% as singletons. The specimen was peripheral blood. These receptors were taken from a man between 40 and 49 years old with acute or convalescent COVID-19. Both conserved end residues are part of each CDR3. Fields, in order: J gene, D gene, clone size, V gene, CDR3 protein, CDR3 DNA. D genes are given only for firm matches. Clone size appears in some rows only: once, few, many, or a class for an expanded clone.

j_gene: TRBJ2-7; d_gene: -; abundance: -; v_gene: TRBV7-4; CDR3aa: CASSLDSPTYEQYF; CDR3nt: TGTGCCAGCAGCTTAGACTCTCCGACCTACGAGCAGTACTTC
j_gene: TRBJ1-4; d_gene: TRBD1; abundance: few; v_gene: TRBV5-1; CDR3aa: CASSLTGGRNEKLFF; CDR3nt: TGCGCCAGCAGCTTGACAGGGGGCAGGAATGAAAAACTGTTTTTT
j_gene: TRBJ1-6; d_gene: TRBD1; abundance: -; v_gene: TRBV5-1; CDR3aa: CASSGGTGDSPLHF; CDR3nt: TGCGCCAGCAGTGGGGGGACAGGGGATTCACCCCTCCACTTT
j_gene: TRBJ1-4; d_gene: -; abundance: -; v_gene: TRBV9; CDR3aa: CASSVEAGVNEKLFF; CDR3nt: TGTGCCAGCAGCGTAGAGGCGGGGGTAAATGAAAAACTGTTTTTT
j_gene: TRBJ1-5; d_gene: TRBD1; abundance: once; v_gene: TRBV24-1; CDR3aa: CATSDSRQGAAQPQHF; CDR3nt: TGTGCCACCAGTGATTCAAGACAGGGGGCGGCTCAGCCCCAGCATTTT
j_gene: TRBJ1-4; d_gene: -; abundance: -; v_gene: TRBV3-1/TRBV3-2; CDR3aa: CASSFRESRLFF; CDR3nt: TGTGCCAGCAGCTTTCGGGAATCGAGGCTGTTTTTT
j_gene: TRBJ1-4; d_gene: TRBD1; abundance: -; v_gene: TRBV5-1; CDR3aa: CASSLAGTGEEKLFF; CDR3nt: TGCGCCAGCAGCTTGGCCGGGACAGGGGAAGAAAAACTGTTTTTT
j_gene: TRBJ2-1; d_gene: TRBD1; abundance: -; v_gene: TRBV6-5; CDR3aa: CASTRTGNYNEQFF; CDR3nt: TGTGCCAGCACCCGGACAGGGAACTACAATGAGCAGTTCTTC
j_gene: TRBJ2-7; d_gene: TRBD2; abundance: few; v_gene: TRBV6-5; CDR3aa: CASRGGSYEQYF; CDR3nt: TGTGCCAGCAGGGGGGGGTCCTACGAGCAGTACTTC
j_gene: TRBJ2-3; d_gene: -; abundance: -; v_gene: TRBV4-1; CDR3aa: CASSQDRPGLLTDTQYF; CDR3nt: TGCGCCAGCAGCCAAGATAGACCGGGACTCCTCACAGATACGCAGTATTTT
j_gene: TRBJ1-4; d_gene: -; abundance: -; v_gene: TRBV30; CDR3aa: CAWSFLDKRLFF; CDR3nt: TGTGCCTGGAGTTTTTTGGACAAGAGGCTGTTTTTT
j_gene: TRBJ2-7; d_gene: TRBD1; abundance: -; v_gene: TRBV5-6; CDR3aa: CASSVLDRDSYEQYF; CDR3nt: TGTGCCAGCAGCGTCCTAGACAGGGATTCCTACGAGCAGTACTTC
j_gene: TRBJ2-3; d_gene: TRBD1; abundance: -; v_gene: TRBV12-5; CDR3aa: CASGLGQGLADTQYF; CDR3nt: TGTGCTAGTGGTTTGGGACAGGGGTTAGCAGATACGCAGTATTTT
j_gene: TRBJ1-2; d_gene: -; abundance: -; v_gene: TRBV4-2; CDR3aa: CASSQESRRRDRGYTF; CDR3nt: TGTGCCAGCAGCCAAGAGTCGCGGCGCAGGGATCGTGGCTACACCTTC
j_gene: TRBJ1-6; d_gene: -; abundance: -; v_gene: TRBV27; CDR3aa: CASSFPDRPLHF; CDR3nt: TGTGCCAGCAGTTTTCCCGATAGACCCCTCCACTTT
j_gene: TRBJ2-3; d_gene: TRBD1; abundance: -; v_gene: TRBV5-1; CDR3aa: CASSRGQGPDTQYF; CDR3nt: TGCGCCAGCAGCAGGGGACAGGGTCCAGATACGCAGTATTTT
j_gene: TRBJ1-6; d_gene: -; abundance: -; v_gene: TRBV6-6; CDR3aa: CASSYLGDNSPLHF; CDR3nt: TGTGCCAGCAGTTACTTAGGGGATAATTCACCCCTCCACTTT
j_gene: TRBJ1-1; d_gene: -; abundance: -; v_gene: TRBV6-5; CDR3aa: CASGRGGLSTEAFF; CDR3nt: TGTGCCAGCGGCCGGGGGGGGTTGAGCACTGAAGCTTTCTTT
j_gene: TRBJ2-7; d_gene: -; abundance: -; v_gene: TRBV11-2; CDR3aa: CASSLGRDTGPYEQYF; CDR3nt: TGTGCCAGCAGCTTAGGCCGGGACACGGGACCCTACGAGCAGTACTTC
j_gene: TRBJ1-1; d_gene: TRBD1; abundance: few; v_gene: TRBV5-1; CDR3aa: CASSPDRDFDTEAFF; CDR3nt: TGCGCCAGCAGCCCTGACAGGGACTTTGACACTGAAGCTTTCTTT
j_gene: TRBJ1-4; d_gene: -; abundance: few; v_gene: TRBV25-1; CDR3aa: CASSITTGLNEKLFF; CDR3nt: TGTGCCAGCAGTATTACGACAGGCCTTAATGAAAAACTGTTTTTT
j_gene: TRBJ1-2; d_gene: -; abundance: -; v_gene: TRBV5-4; CDR3aa: CASSPRQGGTNYGYTF; CDR3nt: TGTGCCAGCAGCCCGAGGCAAGGGGGTACTAACTATGGCTACACCTTC
j_gene: TRBJ2-7; d_gene: -; abundance: -; v_gene: TRBV30; CDR3aa: CAWAGSYEQYF; CDR3nt: TGTGCCTGGGCGGGATCCTACGAGCAGTACTTC
j_gene: TRBJ2-2; d_gene: -; abundance: -; v_gene: TRBV18; CDR3aa: CASSPLQENTGELFF; CDR3nt: TGTGCCAGCTCACCTCTACAGGAGAACACCGGGGAGCTGTTTTTT
j_gene: TRBJ1-1; d_gene: TRBD1; abundance: -; v_gene: TRBV5-1; CDR3aa: CASSLSGRVTGGEEVF; CDR3nt: TGCGCCAGCAGCTTGAGTGGGAGGGTAACAGGGGGCGAGGAAGTCTTT
j_gene: TRBJ2-7; d_gene: -; abundance: -; v_gene: TRBV9; CDR3aa: CASSVEQGSYEQYF; CDR3nt: TGTGCCAGCAGCGTAGAACAGGGATCCTACGAGCAGTACTTC
j_gene: TRBJ1-2; d_gene: -; abundance: -; v_gene: TRBV19; CDR3aa: CASSIELNYGYTF; CDR3nt: TGTGCCAGTAGTATAGAACTTAACTATGGCTACACCTTC
j_gene: TRBJ2-6; d_gene: -; abundance: -; v_gene: TRBV7-2; CDR3aa: CASSFNGANVLTF; CDR3nt: TGTGCCAGCAGCTTCAATGGGGCCAACGTCCTGACTTTC
j_gene: TRBJ1-2; d_gene: -; abundance: -; v_gene: TRBV6-5; CDR3aa: CASEAYNYGYTF; CDR3nt: TGTGCCAGCGAGGCGTACAACTATGGCTACACCTTC
j_gene: TRBJ1-4; d_gene: TRBD1; abundance: few; v_gene: TRBV4-1; CDR3aa: CASSPDRGGEKLFF; CDR3nt: TGCGCCAGCAGTCCGGACAGGGGAGGTGAAAAACTGTTTTTT
j_gene: TRBJ1-2; d_gene: -; abundance: -; v_gene: TRBV6-5; CDR3aa: CASSTTGSYGYTF; CDR3nt: TGTGCCAGCAGTACGACAGGCAGCTATGGCTACACCTTC
j_gene: TRBJ2-1; d_gene: TRBD1; abundance: -; v_gene: TRBV11-2; CDR3aa: CASSPGTGPIDEQFF; CDR3nt: TGTGCCAGCAGCCCTGGGACAGGACCAATCGATGAGCAGTTCTTC
j_gene: TRBJ2-1; d_gene: TRBD2; abundance: -; v_gene: TRBV5-4; CDR3aa: CASSLPGPGGNEQFF; CDR3nt: TGTGCCAGCAGCTTACCGGGCCCGGGGGGCAATGAGCAGTTCTTC
j_gene: TRBJ1-6; d_gene: TRBD1; abundance: -; v_gene: TRBV7-9; CDR3aa: CASSLRDSSYNSPLHF; CDR3nt: TGTGCCAGCAGCTTACGGGACAGCTCCTATAATTCACCCCTCCACTTT
j_gene: TRBJ2-3; d_gene: TRBD1; abundance: -; v_gene: TRBV9; CDR3aa: CASSVQGAWGDTQYF; CDR3nt: TGTGCCAGCAGCGTACAGGGGGCATGGGGAGATACGCAGTATTTT
j_gene: TRBJ2-3; d_gene: TRBD1; abundance: -; v_gene: TRBV6-1; CDR3aa: CASSALGTANTDTQYF; CDR3nt: TGTGCCAGCAGTGCCTTAGGGACAGCAAACACAGATACGCAGTATTTT
j_gene: TRBJ2-7; d_gene: -; abundance: -; v_gene: TRBV6-5; CDR3aa: CASSSRAPYEQYF; CDR3nt: TGTGCCAGCAGTTCCAGGGCACCCTACGAGCAGTACTTC
j_gene: TRBJ2-2; d_gene: -; abundance: -; v_gene: TRBV5-1; CDR3aa: CASSLNVEGSDTGELFF; CDR3nt: TGCGCCAGCAGCTTGAATGTGGAGGGGTCGGACACCGGGGAGCTGTTTTTT
j_gene: TRBJ1-1; d_gene: -; abundance: -; v_gene: TRBV6-5; CDR3aa: CASSFPGGGPEAFF; CDR3nt: TGTGCCAGCAGTTTCCCTGGGGGGGGACCTGAAGCTTTCTTT
j_gene: TRBJ2-2; d_gene: TRBD2; abundance: -; v_gene: TRBV7-6; CDR3aa: CASSFGGLDVAGELFF; CDR3nt: TGTGCCAGCAGCTTCGGTGGACTAGACGTAGCCGGGGAGCTGTTTTTT
j_gene: TRBJ1-4; d_gene: TRBD1; abundance: once; v_gene: TRBV4-1; CDR3aa: CASSQKPLITSRDRDEKLFF; CDR3nt: TGCGCCAGCAGCCAAAAGCCCTTAATAACGTCCCGGGACAGGGATGAAAAACTGTTTTTT